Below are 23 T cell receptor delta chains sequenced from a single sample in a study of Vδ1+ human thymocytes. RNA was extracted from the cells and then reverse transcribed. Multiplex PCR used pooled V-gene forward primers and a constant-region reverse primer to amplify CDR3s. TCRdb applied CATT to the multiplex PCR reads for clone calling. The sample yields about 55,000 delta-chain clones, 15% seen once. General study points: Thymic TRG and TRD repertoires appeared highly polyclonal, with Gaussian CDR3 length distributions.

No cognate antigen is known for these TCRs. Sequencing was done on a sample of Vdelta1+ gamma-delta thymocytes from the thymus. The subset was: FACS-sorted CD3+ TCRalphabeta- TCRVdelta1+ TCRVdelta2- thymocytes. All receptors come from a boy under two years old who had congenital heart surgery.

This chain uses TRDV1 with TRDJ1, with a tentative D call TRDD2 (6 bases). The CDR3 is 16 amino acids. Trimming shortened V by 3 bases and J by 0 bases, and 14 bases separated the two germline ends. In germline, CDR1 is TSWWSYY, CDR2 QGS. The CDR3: CALGEAPSRDTDKLIF. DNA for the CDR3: TGTGCTCTTGGGGAGGCCCCTTCCAGGGACACCGATAAACTCATCTTT.

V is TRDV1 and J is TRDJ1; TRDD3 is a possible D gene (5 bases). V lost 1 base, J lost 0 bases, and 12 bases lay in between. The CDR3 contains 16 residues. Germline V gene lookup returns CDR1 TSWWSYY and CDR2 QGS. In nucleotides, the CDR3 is TGTGCTCTTGGGGAACCGGGGGGGCTGTACACCGATAAACTCATCTTT. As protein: CALGEPGGLYTDKLIF.

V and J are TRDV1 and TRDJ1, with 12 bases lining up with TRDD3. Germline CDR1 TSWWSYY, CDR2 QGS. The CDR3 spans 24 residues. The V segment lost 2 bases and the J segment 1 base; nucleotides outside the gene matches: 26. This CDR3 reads CALGEKIPSLRLLGDTHVTDKLIF. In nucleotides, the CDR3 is TGTGCTCTTGGGGAAAAGATTCCGAGCCTTCGCTTACTGGGGGATACCCATGTCACCGATAAACTCATCTTT.

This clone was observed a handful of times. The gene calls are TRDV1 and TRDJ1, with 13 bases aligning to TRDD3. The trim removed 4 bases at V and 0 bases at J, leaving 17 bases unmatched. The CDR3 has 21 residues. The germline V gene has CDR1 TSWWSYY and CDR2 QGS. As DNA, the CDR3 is TGTGCTCTTGGGGGACCTGTCCCGATAACTGGGGGATACGGGTACACCGATAAACTCATCTTT. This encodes CALGGPVPITGGYGYTDKLIF.

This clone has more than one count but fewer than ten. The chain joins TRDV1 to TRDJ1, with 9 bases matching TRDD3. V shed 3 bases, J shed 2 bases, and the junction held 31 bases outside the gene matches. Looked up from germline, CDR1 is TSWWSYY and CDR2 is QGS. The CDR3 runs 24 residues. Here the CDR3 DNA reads TGTGCTCTTGGGGACGTCCAGCCCTCTTCCTTCTTCATCAACTGGGGGAGTCCAACCGATAAACTCATCTTT. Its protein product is CALGDVQPSSFFINWGSPTDKLIF.

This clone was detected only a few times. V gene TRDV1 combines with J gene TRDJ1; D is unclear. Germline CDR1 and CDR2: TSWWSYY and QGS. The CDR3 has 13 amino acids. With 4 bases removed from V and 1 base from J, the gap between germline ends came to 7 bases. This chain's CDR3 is CALGVPITDKLIF. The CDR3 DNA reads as TGTGCTCTTGGGGTCCCGATCACCGATAAACTCATCTTT.

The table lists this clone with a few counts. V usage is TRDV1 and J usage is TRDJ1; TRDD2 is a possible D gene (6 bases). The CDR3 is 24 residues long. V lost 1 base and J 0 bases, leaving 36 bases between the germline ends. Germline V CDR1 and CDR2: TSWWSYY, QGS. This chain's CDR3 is CALGEPLRATPSYWRSLYTDKLIF. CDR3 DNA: TGTGCTCTTGGGGAACCCCTCCGGGCTACCCCCTCCTACTGGAGGTCATTGTACACCGATAAACTCATCTTT.

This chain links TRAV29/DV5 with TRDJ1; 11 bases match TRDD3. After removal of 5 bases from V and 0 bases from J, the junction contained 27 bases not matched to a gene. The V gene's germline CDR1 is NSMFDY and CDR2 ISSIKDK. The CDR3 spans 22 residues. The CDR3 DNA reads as TGTGCAGCTATCCTTCCTACGTGGATCGACTGGGGGATAGGGGGGAACACCGATAAACTCATCTTT. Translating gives CAAILPTWIDWGIGGNTDKLIF.

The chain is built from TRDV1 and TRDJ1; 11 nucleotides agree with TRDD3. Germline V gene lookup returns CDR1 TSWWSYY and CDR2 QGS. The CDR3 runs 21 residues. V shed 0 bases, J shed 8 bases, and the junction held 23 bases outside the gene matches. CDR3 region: CALGELIFLRGYWGIAGKLIF. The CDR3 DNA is TGTGCTCTTGGGGAACTGATCTTCCTACGGGGGTACTGGGGGATAGCGGGAAAACTCATCTTT.

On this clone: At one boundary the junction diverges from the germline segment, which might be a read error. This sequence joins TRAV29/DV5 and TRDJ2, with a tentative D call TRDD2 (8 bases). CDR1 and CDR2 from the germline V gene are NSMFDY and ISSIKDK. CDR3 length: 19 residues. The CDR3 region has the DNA TGTGCAGCAACTTCCTACACCTATACTGGGGCGGCTTTGAAAGCACAACTCTTCTTT. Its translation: CAATSYTYTGAALKAQLFF. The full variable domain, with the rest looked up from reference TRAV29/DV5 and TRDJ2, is DQQVKQNSPSLSVQEGRISILNCDYTNSMFDYFLWYKKYPAEGPTFLISISSIKDKNEDGRFTVFLNKSAKHLSLHIVPSQPGDSAVYFCAATSYTYTGAALKAQLFFGKGTQLIVEP.

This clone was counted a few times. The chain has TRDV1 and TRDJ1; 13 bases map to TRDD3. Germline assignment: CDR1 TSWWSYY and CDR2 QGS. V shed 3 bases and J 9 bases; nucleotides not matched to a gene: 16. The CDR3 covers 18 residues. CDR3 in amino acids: CALGELRYWGIRSVELIF. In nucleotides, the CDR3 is TGTGCTCTTGGGGAGTTGCGGTACTGGGGGATACGGAGCGTTGAACTCATCTTT.

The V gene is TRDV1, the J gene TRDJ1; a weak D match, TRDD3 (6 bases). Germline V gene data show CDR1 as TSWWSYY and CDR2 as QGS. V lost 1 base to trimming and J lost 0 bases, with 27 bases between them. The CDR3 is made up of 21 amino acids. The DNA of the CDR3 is TGTGCTCTTGGGGAACAGAAAGTTCCCTACGAGCTGGGGACTTACACCGATAAACTCATCTTT. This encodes CALGEQKVPYELGTYTDKLIF.

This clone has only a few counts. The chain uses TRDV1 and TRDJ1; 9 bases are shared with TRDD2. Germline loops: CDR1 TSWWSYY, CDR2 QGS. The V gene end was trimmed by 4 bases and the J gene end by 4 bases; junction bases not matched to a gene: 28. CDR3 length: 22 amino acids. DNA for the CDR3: TGTGCTCTTGGGGTCAAGGCGCCTGCCTTCCTACGAAGTGGGGGACCGAGCGATAAACTCATCTTT. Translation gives CALGVKAPAFLRSGGPSDKLIF.

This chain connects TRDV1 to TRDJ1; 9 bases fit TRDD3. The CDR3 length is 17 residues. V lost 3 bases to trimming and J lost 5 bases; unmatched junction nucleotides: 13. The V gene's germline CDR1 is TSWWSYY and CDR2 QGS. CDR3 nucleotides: TGTGCTCTTGGGGAGCCTACGTTCTGGGGGATGGATGATAAACTCATCTTT. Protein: CALGEPTFWGMDDKLIF.

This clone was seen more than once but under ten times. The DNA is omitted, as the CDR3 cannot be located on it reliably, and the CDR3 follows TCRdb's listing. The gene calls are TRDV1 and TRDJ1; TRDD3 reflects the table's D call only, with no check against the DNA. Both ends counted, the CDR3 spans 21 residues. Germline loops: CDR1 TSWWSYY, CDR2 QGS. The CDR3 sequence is CALGEDPTSLFGDGGPTKLIF.

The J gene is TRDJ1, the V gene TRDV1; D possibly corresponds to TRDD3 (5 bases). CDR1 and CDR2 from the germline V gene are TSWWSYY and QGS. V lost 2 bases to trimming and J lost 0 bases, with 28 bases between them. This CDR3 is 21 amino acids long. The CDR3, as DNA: TGTGCTCTTGGGGAAACTTCGTCCTCGACGATCGGGATGTCCTACACCGATAAACTCATCTTT. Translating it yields CALGETSSSTIGMSYTDKLIF.

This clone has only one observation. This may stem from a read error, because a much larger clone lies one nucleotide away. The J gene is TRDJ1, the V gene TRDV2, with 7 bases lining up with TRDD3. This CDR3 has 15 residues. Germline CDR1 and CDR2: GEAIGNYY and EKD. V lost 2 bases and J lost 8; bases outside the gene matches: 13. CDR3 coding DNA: TGTGCCTGTGACATTATACTGAGGGATACAAGAAAACTCATCTTT. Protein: CACDIILRDTRKLIF.

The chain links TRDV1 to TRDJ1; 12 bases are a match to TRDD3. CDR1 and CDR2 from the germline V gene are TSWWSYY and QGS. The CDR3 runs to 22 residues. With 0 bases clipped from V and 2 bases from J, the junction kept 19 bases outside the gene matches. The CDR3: CALGELRLCTGGYPSWTDKLIF. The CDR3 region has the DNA TGTGCTCTTGGGGAACTACGTCTATGTACTGGGGGATACCCTAGCTGGACCGATAAACTCATCTTT.

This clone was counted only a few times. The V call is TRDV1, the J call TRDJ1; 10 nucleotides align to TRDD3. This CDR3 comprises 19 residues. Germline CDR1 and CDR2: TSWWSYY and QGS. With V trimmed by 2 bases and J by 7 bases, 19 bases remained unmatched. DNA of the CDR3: TGTGCTCTTGGGGAAGGACACCGACTATACTGGGGGATCCCTATTAAACTCATCTTT. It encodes CALGEGHRLYWGIPIKLIF.

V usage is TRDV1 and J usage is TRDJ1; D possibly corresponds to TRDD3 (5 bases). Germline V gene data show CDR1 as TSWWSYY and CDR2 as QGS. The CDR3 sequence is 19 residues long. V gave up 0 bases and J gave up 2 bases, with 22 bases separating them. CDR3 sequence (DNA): TGTGCTCTTGGGGAACTCACGGCCCCCATACGGGATGGGACCGATAAACTCATCTTT. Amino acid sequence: CALGELTAPIRDGTDKLIF.

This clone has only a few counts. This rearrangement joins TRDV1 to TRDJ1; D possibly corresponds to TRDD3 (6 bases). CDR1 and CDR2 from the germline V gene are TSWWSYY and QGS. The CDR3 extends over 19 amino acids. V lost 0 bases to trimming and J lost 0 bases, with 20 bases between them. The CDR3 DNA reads TGTGCTCTTGGGGAACTGTCCCGGACTCTGGGGATGTACACCGATAAACTCATCTTT. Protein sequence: CALGELSRTLGMYTDKLIF.

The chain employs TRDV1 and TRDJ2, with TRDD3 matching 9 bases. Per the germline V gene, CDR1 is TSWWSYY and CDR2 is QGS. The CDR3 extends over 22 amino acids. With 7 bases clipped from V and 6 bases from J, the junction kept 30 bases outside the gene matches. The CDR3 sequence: CALVGPLARGVLGDQGAAQLFF. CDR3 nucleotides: TGTGCTCTTGTTGGTCCTCTAGCAAGGGGGGTACTGGGGGACCAGGGGGCAGCACAACTCTTCTTT.

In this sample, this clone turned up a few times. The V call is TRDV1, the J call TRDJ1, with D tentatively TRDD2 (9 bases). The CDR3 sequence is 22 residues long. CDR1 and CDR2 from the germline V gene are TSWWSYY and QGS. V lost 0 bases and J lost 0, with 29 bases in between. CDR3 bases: TGTGCTCTTGGGGAACTGTGCCTTCCTACGTCAGGCTGGGGGACTTACACCGATAAACTCATCTTT. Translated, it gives CALGELCLPTSGWGTYTDKLIF.